This T cell receptor beta chain appears in the sequencing data of a study of early T cells in non-severe SARS-CoV-2 infection. For this clonotype: Its antigen remains unknown.

Attachment of unique molecular identifiers to individual cDNA molecules was performed. In TCRdb, the 5' RACE reads were re-called with MiXCR into one record per CDR3 protein. The data hold 60,000 to 65,000 distinct CDR3 sequences, with 7.5% to 10% observed a single time. The V end lost 2 bases, the J end lost 4 bases, and 12 bases lay between the germline ends. Germline V gene lookup returns CDR1 MDHEN and CDR2 SYDVKM. This CDR3 is built from 15 residues. Overall study findings and caveats: Anti-spike CD8 responses were favored in VDJdb matching, and private and CD4 specificities were missed.

The V call is TRBV28, the J call TRBJ1-5, with a possible D match to TRBD1 (5 bases). The specimen sequenced was whole blood. The source of this sequence is an adult who was a healthcare worker with PCR-confirmed SARS-CoV-2 infection or an uninfected control (not recorded which). CDR3 nucleotides: TGTGCCAGCAGTTTAGGAGGGGTAAAGAATCAGCCCCAGCATTTT. Translating it yields CASSLGGVKNQPQHF.